This record looks at one T cell receptor beta chain sequence and its context. Its antigen is unknown. The entry originates in a study of radiation and T cells in renal cell carcinoma. The CDR3 length is 13 residues. Trimming stripped 4 bases from V and 1 base from J, with 6 bases between. CDR1 and CDR2 from the germline V gene are SGHVS and FNYEAQ. Study-wide results and limits: Irradiated tumors had higher TCR clonality than control tumors. Dominant CDR3 motifs were more common in irradiated tumors than controls. Top tumor clonotypes rose in blood 2 weeks post-radiation, then contracted. Tumor samples were small regions of around 1 g.

The data were produced by immunoSEQ multiplex PCR, yet TCRdb's version contains in-frame clones alone and is incomplete. The sample has 15,000 to 20,000 clones, 50% to 70% seen once. Regarding treatment: 15 Gy SBRT to primary tumor, nephrectomy 4 weeks later. This chain links TRBV7-6 with TRBJ2-3; D gene uncertain. The material sequenced was tumor tissue, taken from a patient whose treatment included radiotherapy and nephrectomy. The receptor was derived from a man aged 50 or older with renal cell carcinoma. The CDR3: CASSWAGTDTQYF. CDR3 in DNA: TGTGCCAGCAGCTGGGCCGGCACAGATACGCAGTATTTT.